This TCR beta chain emerged from a study of blood T cell repertoires in COVID-19. In the study overall: Sources were T cells, B-cell-depleted T cells, or PBMCs; the material itself was cDNA or gDNA.

The CDR3 is 17 residues long. CDR1 ENHRY and CDR2 SYGVKD come from the germline V gene. Trimming stripped 1 base from V and 8 bases from J, with 23 bases between. Sequencing used immunoSEQ multiplex PCR; TCRdb keeps in-frame clones, though not all of them. Seen here are 200,000 to 250,000 clones, approximately 88% observed once, and the top ten hold around 6.9%. This clonotype was sampled from a man between 60 and 70 years old who had recovered from COVID-19. This sequence joins TRBV10-3 and TRBJ1-1; maybe TRBD1 (5 bases). The sample consisted of peripheral blood. The CDR3 sequence: CAISEYPQGRAPTEAFF. The DNA for the CDR3 is TGTGCCATCAGTGAGTATCCCCAAGGCAGGGCACCTACAGAAGCTTTCTTT.